Only a few counts were recorded for the clone carrying this T cell receptor (beta chain). The antigen is unknown. The record originates from a study of T-cell reconstitution after alpha-beta-depleted transplantation in children. Preparation of the TCRbeta library involved a method that used unique molecular identifiers. TCRdb called the PCR reads again in MiXCR, with one record for every CDR3 protein. The sample has just over 200,000 distinct CDR3 sequences, 7% to 9% seen once. General observations from the study: When one year had passed after transplant, most T-cell counts and diversity came from newly produced T cells. There were reportedly several hundred expanded graft clones from which alpha-beta T cells came about two months after transplant.

This specimen consisted of PBMCs, mostly from graft donor cells, obtained 360 days after TCRalphabeta/CD19-depleted stem cell transplant. The TCR comes from a male patient aged 2 to 10 who had a stem cell transplant for acute myeloid leukemia, so the T cells may come from the graft donor.

This CDR3 reads CASSLSQGADEQYV. The CDR3 nucleotides are TGCGCCAGCAGCCTCTCACAGGGGGCGGACGAGCAGTACGTC. The chain joins TRBV5-1 to TRBJ2-7, with 9 bases fitting TRBD1. CDR1 SGHRS and CDR2 YFSETQ come from the germline V gene. The CDR3 is 14 amino acids. Germline trimming cut 4 bases from V and 5 bases from J; bases unmatched to any gene: 7.